The 9 T cell receptor beta chains below come from one sample, sequenced in a study of CD8+CD57+ T cells in acquired aplastic anemia. TCR beta VDJ and CDR3 profiles were obtained from a genomic DNA template. One entry per CDR3 protein results from TCRdb running MiXCR on the reads. The sample lists roughly 200,000 distinct CDR3 sequences, over 60% seen once, with roughly 29% in the top ten. Sequenced: sorted CD4+, CD8+, or CD8+CD57+ T cells (not recorded which) from PBMCs. The origin of the receptors is a human donor in good health.

This clonotype was seen at least ten times. The CDR3 protein is CASGGQGLSYEQYF. CDR3 sequence (DNA): TGTGCCAGCGGGGGACAGGGACTTTCCTACGAGCAGTACTTC. The V gene is TRBV27, the J gene TRBJ2-7; 9 positions agree with TRBD1. Germline values: CDR1 MNHEY, CDR2 SMNVEV (reference sequence). V trimming: 8 bases; J trimming: 1 base; junction bases outside the gene matches: 6. CDR3 size: 14 residues.

The rearrangement joins TRBV7-2 to TRBJ2-5; TRBD2 might be the D (5 bases). The length of the CDR3 is 13 residues. The germline V gene has CDR1 SGHTA and CDR2 FQGNSA. V lost 2 bases to trimming and J lost 5 bases, with 9 bases between them. The CDR3 is CASSLRGSETQYF. DNA of the CDR3: TGTGCCAGCAGCTTACGAGGGTCGGAGACCCAGTACTTC.

The chain combines TRBV20-1 with TRBJ2-7; D is unresolved. CDR3 size: 14 residues. V lost 1 base and J 5 bases, leaving 15 bases between the germline ends. Germline V CDR1 and CDR2: DFQATT, SNEGSKA (reference sequence). The CDR3 sequence: CSARGGSGLDEQYF. For the CDR3, the DNA is TGCAGTGCTAGAGGAGGCAGTGGCTTGGACGAGCAGTACTTC.

The chain uses TRBV10-3 and TRBJ2-2, with 9 positions matching TRBD2. Germline assignment: CDR1 ENHRY and CDR2 SYGVKD. The V gene end was trimmed by 5 bases and the J gene end by 3 bases; junction bases not matched to a gene: 4. The CDR3 contains 15 residues. The CDR3 here is CAISLAGRDTGELFF. As DNA, the CDR3 is TGTGCCATCAGTCTAGCGGGAAGGGACACCGGGGAGCTGTTTTTT.

J is TRBJ2-7 and V is TRBV25-1, with D perhaps given as TRBD1 or TRBD2 (7 bases each). Germline CDR1 and CDR2: MGHDK and SYGVNS. This CDR3 is built from 15 residues. Between the trimmed V and J ends, which lost 1 base and 2 bases, there was a span of 12 bases. The CDR3 protein is CASSESQGGAYEQYF. The CDR3 bases are TGTGCCAGCAGTGAATCCCAGGGGGGGGCCTACGAGCAGTACTTC.

The table lists this clonotype with a few counts. Here the CDR3 reads CSVGGQGPGANVLTF. The CDR3 DNA follows: TGCAGCGTGGGGGGACAGGGCCCTGGGGCCAACGTCCTGACTTTC. This chain links TRBV29-1 with TRBJ2-6; 9 positions agree with TRBD1. Germline trimming cut 6 bases from V and 2 bases from J; bases unmatched to any gene: 5. This CDR3 spans 15 amino acids. Germline V gene lookup returns CDR1 SQVTM and CDR2 ANQGSEA.

The J gene is TRBJ2-5, the V gene TRBV7-9, with D hard to call. The CDR3 length is 14 residues. The V gene lost 5 bases and the J gene lost 5 bases, with 15 bases spanning the gap. Germline-derived CDR1 and CDR2 are SEHNR and FQNEAQ (reference sequence). The CDR3 loop reads CASSPPLRMETQYF. The CDR3 DNA reads TGTGCCAGCAGCCCCCCCCTAAGGATGGAGACCCAGTACTTC. Combining the CDR3 with reference TRBV7-9 and TRBJ2-5 gives the whole variable domain DTGVSQNPRHKITKRGQNVTFRCDPISEHNRLYWYRQTLGQGPEFLTYFQNEAQLEKSRLLSDRFSAERPKGSFSTLEIQRTEQGDSAMYLCASSPPLRMETQYFGPGTRLLVL.

The rearrangement uses TRBV5-1 and TRBJ2-5; unclear D gene. Looked up from germline, CDR1 is SGHRS and CDR2 is YFSETQ. V was pared by 1 base and J by 1 base, with 5 bases between. The CDR3 spans 13 residues. CDR3 bases: TGCGCCAGCAGCTTGTCCGTCCAAGAGACCCAGTACTTC. Its translation is CASSLSVQETQYF.

The chain recombines TRBV19 with TRBJ1-5; 10 bases are shared with TRBD1. CDR3 length equals 16 residues. Trimming removed 5 bases from V and 5 bases from J; junction bases left unmatched: 9. Per germline, CDR1 LNHDA and CDR2 SQIVND (reference sequence). CDR3 DNA sequence: TGTGCCAGTAGTGGAGAGACAGGGGGCGACCATCAGCCCCAGCATTTT. Its protein product is CASSGETGGDHQPQHF.